These 20 T cell receptor beta chains share one sample of origin, sequenced in a study of shared clonotypes between healthy human individuals. Clones were sequenced by immunoSEQ multiplex PCR, and TCRdb holds only the in-frame ones, with some missing. The data show 2,500,000 or so clones, over 85% seen once. Sequenced: naive CD4+ T cells sorted from blood. The sample's subset: CD45RA+ positively selected. The source is a man aged 18 to 29 in good health.

The chain carries TRBV7-2 and TRBJ2-4, with 7 bases fitting TRBD2. The CDR3 contains 14 residues. CDR1 is SGHTA and CDR2 is FQGNSA in the germline V gene. V lost 4 bases and J lost 2; bases outside the gene matches: 2. CDR3 sequence (DNA): TGTGCCAGCAGCTGGCGGGAGCCCAAAAACATTCAGTACTTC. The encoded protein is CASSWREPKNIQYF.

The genes are TRBV19 and TRBJ2-3; the match to TRBD1 covers 8 bases. Germline V gives CDR1 LNHDA, CDR2 SQIVND (reference sequence). V was pared by 5 bases and J by 0 bases, with 7 bases of the junction left unmatched. The CDR3 extends over 16 amino acids. Here the CDR3 DNA reads TGTGCCAGTAGTCCCAGGGGGCAGATTAGCACAGATACGCAGTATTTT. This sequence encodes CASSPRGQISTDTQYF.

Concerning this clone itself: Other nucleotide sequences in the sample specify the same CDR3. The rearrangement uses TRBV5-1 and TRBJ2-6, with unresolved D. Germline loops: CDR1 SGHRS, CDR2 YFSETQ. The V and J ends lost 2 bases and 4 bases respectively, with 4 bases between them. CDR3 length equals 13 residues. CDR3 bases: TGCGCCAGCAGCTTAAGCGGGGCCAACGTCCTGACTTTC. Residues: CASSLSGANVLTF.

The CDR3 sequence is CATRTGLNEKLFF. CDR3 bases: TGTGCCACCCGAACAGGGTTAAATGAAAAACTGTTTTTT. The rearrangement joins TRBV6-1 to TRBJ1-4, with a tentative D call TRBD1 (6 bases). The CDR3 is made up of 13 amino acids. V shed 10 bases and J shed 5 bases, with 14 bases lying between them. Germline CDR1 reads MNHNS; CDR2 reads SASEGT.

The chain employs TRBV20-1 and TRBJ1-2; no definite D call. Germline CDR1 and CDR2: DFQATT and SNEGSKA (reference sequence). CDR3 length: 11 amino acids. The CDR3 spells CSATNPYGYTF. The CDR3 region has the DNA TGCAGCGCGACAAATCCCTATGGCTACACCTTC.

The rearrangement uses TRBV5-1 and TRBJ2-1; no reliable D call. CDR3 length equals 14 residues. Looked up from germline, CDR1 is SGHRS and CDR2 is YFSETQ. V dropped 2 bases and J dropped 9 bases, with 15 bases sitting between them. Written as DNA, the CDR3 is TGCGCCAGCAGCTTTTCCGGGTCCAATGTTGAGCAGTTCTTC. It translates to CASSFSGSNVEQFF.

The gene calls are TRBV5-5 and TRBJ1-1; TRBD1 matches at 7 bases. The CDR3 runs 13 residues. V shed 0 bases and J 11 bases; nucleotides not matched to a gene: 7. The V gene's germline CDR1 is SGHKS and CDR2 YYEKEE (reference sequence). In DNA, the CDR3 is TGTGCCAGCAGCTTGGAAGGGGGCCAGGTGGCTTTCTTT. It translates to CASSLEGGQVAFF.

This chain joins TRBV27 and TRBJ1-4; D may be TRBD1 (5 bases). V lost 5 bases and J lost 4, with 20 bases in between. CDR3 length: 17 amino acids. Germline V gives CDR1 MNHEY, CDR2 SMNVEV (reference sequence). CDR3 nucleotides: TGTGCCAGCAGTCAAGCCTCTTCGGGGGGGATTAATGAAAAACTGTTTTTT. Protein: CASSQASSGGINEKLFF. The full variable domain, its missing parts supplied by reference TRBV27 and TRBJ1-4, is EAQVTQNPRYLITVTGKKLTVTCSQNMNHEYMSWYRQDPGLGLRQIYYSMNVEVTDKGDVPEGYKVSRKEKRNFPLILESPSPNQTSLYFCASSQASSGGINEKLFFGSGTQLSVL.

The chain couples TRBV11-2 to TRBJ2-1, with TRBD1 matching over 9 bases. The CDR3 loop spans 14 amino acids. Germline CDR1 SGHAT, CDR2 FQNNGV. V shed 5 bases and J 7 bases; nucleotides not matched to a gene: 6. The CDR3 DNA is TGTGCCAGCAGCCCGGGGGACAGGGTTAATGAGCAGTTCTTC. The encoded protein is CASSPGDRVNEQFF.

About this clone: Other DNA sequences within the sample encode an identical CDR3. The chain uses TRBV6-6 and TRBJ2-7; 14 bases fit TRBD2. J was trimmed by 6 bases and V by 4 bases; bases with no gene match: 5. Germline assignment: CDR1 MNHNY and CDR2 SVGAGI (reference sequence). The CDR3 is made up of 15 amino acids. The CDR3 region is CASSLGLAGVSEQYF. The CDR3 DNA sequence: TGTGCCAGCAGTTTGGGACTAGCGGGAGTGAGCGAGCAGTACTTC.

With respect to this clone: Other DNA sequences in this specimen translate into the identical CDR3. The rearrangement joins TRBV5-1 to TRBJ1-2; tentative D call: TRBD1 (5 bases). CDR3 length: 14 residues. Germline V gene lookup returns CDR1 SGHRS and CDR2 YFSETQ. V gave up 3 bases and J gave up 2 bases, with 11 bases separating them. The CDR3 sequence: CASSSGTGNYGYTF. CDR3 nucleotide sequence: TGCGCCAGCAGCTCCGGGACGGGGAACTATGGCTACACCTTC.

V usage is TRBV4-1 and J usage is TRBJ1-3; D might be TRBD1 (5 bases). The V and J ends lost 0 bases and 4 bases respectively, with 10 bases between them. The CDR3 is made up of 15 amino acids. CDR1 is MGHRA, CDR2 YSYEKL, per germline. CDR3 nucleotide sequence: TGCGCCAGCAGCCAAGAGGGAAGGACAGGAAACACCATATATTTT. It translates to CASSQEGRTGNTIYF.

This chain uses TRBV9 with TRBJ1-3; D perhaps matches TRBD1 (5 bases). This CDR3 spans 17 amino acids. Trimming took 0 bases from V and 0 from J, leaving 13 bases between them. Per germline, CDR1 SGDLS and CDR2 YYNGEE. CDR3 nucleotides: TGTGCCAGCAGCGTAGGGGAGGGGCCTTTCTCTGGAAACACCATATATTTT. Residues: CASSVGEGPFSGNTIYF.

This clone occurred a few times. The V gene is TRBV5-1, the J gene TRBJ1-6; the D is unclear. Germline CDR1 and CDR2: SGHRS and YFSETQ. This CDR3 contains 14 residues. V lost 6 bases and J lost 8, with 15 bases in between. The CDR3 nucleotides read TGCGCCAGCAACCTGTCGGGCGGGGATTCACCCCTCCACTTT. Its translation is CASNLSGGDSPLHF.

This chain joins TRBV20-1 and TRBJ2-7; D not resolved. CDR3 length equals 10 residues. CDR1 DFQATT and CDR2 SNEGSKA come from the germline V gene (reference sequence). Trimming stripped 7 bases from V and 2 bases from J, with 6 bases between. The CDR3 DNA follows: TGCAGTGGGCAGGCCTACGAGCAGTACTTC. Protein: CSGQAYEQYF.

This chain joins TRBV4-3 and TRBJ2-7; perhaps TRBD1 as D (7 bases). The CDR3 totals 14 residues. V was shortened by 6 bases and J by 6 bases, with 18 bases between the two germline ends. Germline CDR1 and CDR2: LGHNA and YSLEER. The CDR3 loop is CASRERQGLGEQYF. In DNA form, the CDR3 reads TGCGCCAGCAGGGAACGACAGGGACTCGGCGAGCAGTACTTC.

This chain connects TRBV7-9 to TRBJ2-5; 8 nucleotides line up with TRBD2. Germline CDR1 SEHNR, CDR2 FQNEAQ (reference sequence). The CDR3 contains 15 residues. V trimming: 5 bases; J trimming: 2 bases; junction bases outside the gene matches: 7. Here the CDR3 reads CASSRGLVGQETQYF. DNA of the CDR3: TGTGCCAGCAGCCGGGGACTAGTTGGGCAAGAGACCCAGTACTTC.

As regards this clone: Other DNA sequences of this sample code for an identical CDR3. The chain employs TRBV18 and TRBJ2-6; D ambiguous. The V gene's germline CDR1 is KGHSH and CDR2 LQKENI. This CDR3 comprises 14 residues. V was shortened by 5 bases and J by 1 base, with 6 bases between the two germline ends. The CDR3 spells CASSGNSGANVLTF. The CDR3, as DNA: TGTGCCAGCTCAGGGAATTCTGGGGCCAACGTCCTGACTTTC.

The sample holds a few counts of this clone. The chain carries TRBV18 and TRBJ2-7; no definite D call. This CDR3 is 15 amino acids long. The V end was cut by 3 bases, the J end by 0 bases, with 12 bases between. Germline lookup yields CDR1 KGHSH and CDR2 LQKENI. For the CDR3, the DNA is TGTGCCAGCTCACCGGATTACGGCAGCTCCTACGAGCAGTACTTC. Translating gives CASSPDYGSSYEQYF.

Remarks on this clone: The sample contains more than one DNA sequence encoding this CDR3. The chain has TRBV27 and TRBJ1-1, with D possibly matching TRBD1 (5 bases). The CDR3 runs to 13 residues. The V gene's germline CDR1 is MNHEY and CDR2 SMNVEV (reference sequence). Deletions cut 2 bases from V and 4 bases from J, with 8 bases between. The CDR3: CASSLRGGTEAFF. CDR3 coding DNA: TGTGCCAGCAGTTTAAGGGGAGGCACTGAAGCTTTCTTT.